This T cell receptor (beta chain) is drawn from a study of blood T cell repertoires in COVID-19. The length of the CDR3 is 15 residues. Looked up from germline, CDR1 is LNHDA and CDR2 is SQIVND (reference sequence). J lost 6 bases, V lost 4 bases, and 10 bases had no gene match. As handled by the study authors: Nucleated cell counts were estimated from reference gene primer amplification. The data were produced by immunoSEQ multiplex PCR, yet TCRdb's version contains in-frame clones alone and is incomplete. From that table come the V and J calls and clone size; the DNA was used to work out D and trimming. The sample lists under 300,000 clones; about 86% were seen once.

The source of this sequence is a man aged 18 to 30 with active or convalescent COVID-19. The chain couples TRBV19 to TRBJ1-2, with 8 bases matching TRBD1. Sequencing was performed on peripheral blood. The CDR3 loop reads CASSTQGVLRNGYTF. The CDR3 DNA reads TGTGCCAGTAGTACACAGGGGGTCCTACGGAATGGCTACACCTTC.